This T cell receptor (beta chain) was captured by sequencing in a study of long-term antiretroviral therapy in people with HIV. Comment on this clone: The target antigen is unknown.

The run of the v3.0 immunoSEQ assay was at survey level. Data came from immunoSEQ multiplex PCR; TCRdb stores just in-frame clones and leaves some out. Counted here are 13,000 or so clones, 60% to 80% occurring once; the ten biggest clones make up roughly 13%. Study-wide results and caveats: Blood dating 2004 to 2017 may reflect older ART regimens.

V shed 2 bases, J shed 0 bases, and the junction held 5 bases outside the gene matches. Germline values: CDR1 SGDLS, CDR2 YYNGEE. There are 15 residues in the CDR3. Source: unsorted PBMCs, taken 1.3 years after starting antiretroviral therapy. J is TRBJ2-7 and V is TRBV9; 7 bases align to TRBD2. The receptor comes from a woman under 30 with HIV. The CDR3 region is CASSVSGGGSYEQYF. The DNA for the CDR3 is TGTGCCAGCAGCGTTAGCGGCGGGGGCTCCTACGAGCAGTACTTC.